The rows below give T cell receptor beta chains drawn from one sample of a study of blood T cell repertoires in COVID-19. Method: immunoSEQ multiplex PCR; TCRdb's copy keeps in-frame clones and lacks some. Seen here are about 380,000 clones, around 87% observed once, and the top ten hold 6.5% to 8%. Sequencing input: peripheral blood. These TCRs come from a man aged 18-30 years with active or convalescent COVID-19. Each CDR3 is given with its conserved first and last residue. The D gene is left open where the match is weak. Only part of the rows carry a size: once, few, many, or a class if the clone is expanded.

>.|TRBV28|.|TRBJ2-7
CASSHRGSYEQYF
TGTGCCAGCAGTCATCGGGGTTCCTACGAGCAGTACTTC
>.|TRBV7-8|.|TRBJ1-2
CASSLTYGYTF
TGTGCCAGCAGCCTAACTTATGGCTACACCTTC
>.|TRBV5-1|.|TRBJ2-7
CASSLAGNSPYEQYF
TGCGCCAGCAGCTTGGCCGGGAACAGTCCCTACGAGCAGTACTTC
>TRBD1|TRBV27|.|TRBJ1-2
CASSGGQGAWGYTF
TGTGCCAGCAGCGGGGGACAGGGGGCATGGGGCTACACCTTC
>.|TRBV7-3|.|TRBJ2-3
CASSLKQRSITDTQYF
TGTGCCAGCAGCTTAAAACAGCGGAGCATCACAGATACGCAGTATTTT
>TRBD1|TRBV10-3|.|TRBJ1-3
CAISDIPGQGEDTIYF
TGTGCCATCAGTGATATACCGGGACAGGGAGAAGACACCATATATTTT
>TRBD1|TRBV7-2|few|TRBJ2-7
CASSRQGALSEQYF
TGTGCCAGCAGCAGACAGGGGGCCCTGTCCGAGCAGTACTTC
>TRBD2|TRBV4-3|many|TRBJ2-1
CASSQEGSGGYNEQFF
TGCGCCAGCAGCCAAGAAGGGAGCGGGGGGTACAATGAGCAGTTCTTC
>.|TRBV11-1|.|TRBJ2-2
CASTKRLNGELFF
TGTGCCAGCACCAAGAGGCTCAACGGGGAGCTGTTTTTT
>.|TRBV6-5|.|TRBJ1-1
CASGRGDTEAFF
TGTGCCAGCGGCCGCGGGGACACTGAAGCTTTCTTT
>TRBD2|TRBV4-3|.|TRBJ2-7
CASSQDGPERELIEQYF
TGCGCCAGCAGCCAAGATGGCCCCGAGCGGGAGCTCATCGAGCAGTACTTC
>TRBD1|TRBV19|.|TRBJ2-2
CASIRGQGISNTGELFF
TGTGCCAGTATCCGGGGACAGGGAATTTCGAACACCGGGGAGCTGTTTTTT
>.|TRBV2|.|TRBJ1-2
CASKERDFNYGYTF
TGTGCCAGCAAAGAACGGGACTTTAACTATGGCTACACCTTC
>TRBD1|TRBV18|.|TRBJ2-4
CASSRTIGQGGNIQYF
TGTGCCAGCTCACGGACAATCGGACAGGGAGGAAACATTCAGTACTTC
>.|TRBV19|.|TRBJ2-5
CASSIWQQETQYF
TGTGCCAGTAGTATATGGCAGCAAGAGACCCAGTACTTC
>TRBD2|TRBV9|.|TRBJ2-7
CASSLTSGAYEQYF
TGTGCCAGCAGCTTGACTAGCGGGGCCTACGAGCAGTACTTC
>TRBD1|TRBV6-5|few|TRBJ1-1
CASRPHRGRTEAFF
TGTGCCAGCAGACCTCACAGGGGTCGCACTGAAGCTTTCTTT
>TRBD2|TRBV12-5|.|TRBJ2-1
CASGLVYPGLAGDREQFF
TGTGCTAGTGGTTTGGTTTATCCGGGACTAGCGGGAGACCGTGAGCAGTTCTTC
>.|TRBV11-1|few|TRBJ2-2
CASSNHRAGELFF
TGTGCCAGCAGCAATCACCGGGCCGGGGAGCTGTTTTTT
>TRBD2|TRBV5-6|.|TRBJ2-1
CASSFLAGGGHEQFF
TGTGCCAGCAGCTTCTTAGCGGGAGGGGGCCATGAGCAGTTCTTC
>TRBD1|TRBV28|.|TRBJ1-1
CASSLLRQGVAEAFF
TGTGCCAGCAGTTTGTTGCGGCAGGGGGTTGCTGAAGCTTTCTTT
>.|TRBV27|.|TRBJ1-1
CASSLLGRASEAFF
TGTGCCAGCAGTTTATTAGGCAGGGCGTCTGAAGCTTTCTTT
>.|TRBV19|once|TRBJ2-5
CASRGAGTQETQYF
TGTGCCAGCCGGGGAGCGGGTACACAAGAGACCCAGTACTTC
>.|TRBV11-2|.|TRBJ2-7
CASSLGGGSSYEQYF
TGTGCCAGCAGCTTGGGCGGGGGCAGCTCCTACGAGCAGTACTTC
>TRBD1|TRBV4-2|.|TRBJ1-5
CASSQVDRGNNQPQHF
TGTGCCAGCAGCCAAGTGGACAGGGGGAATAATCAGCCCCAGCATTTT
>.|TRBV27|.|TRBJ1-2
CASTRFGREGGYTF
TGTGCCAGCACCCGCTTCGGGAGGGAAGGTGGCTACACCTTC
>TRBD1|TRBV28|once|TRBJ1-5
CASSERTGGNQPQHF
TGTGCCAGCAGCGAAAGGACAGGGGGAAATCAGCCCCAGCATTTT
>TRBD1|TRBV4-1|.|TRBJ1-6
CASISIIGGGKDSPLHF
TGCGCCAGCATCTCGATAATAGGAGGGGGCAAGGATTCACCCCTCCACTTT
>.|TRBV7-9|.|TRBJ1-6
CASSTSDSSYNSPLHF
TGTGCCAGCAGCACCTCGGACAGTTCCTATAATTCACCCCTCCACTTT
>TRBD2|TRBV6-1|.|TRBJ2-5
CASSDWTSGTGTQYF
TGTGCCAGCAGTGATTGGACTAGCGGGACCGGGACCCAGTACTTC
>TRBD1|TRBV2|.|TRBJ1-1
CASRGPGQLNTEAFF
TGTGCCAGCAGAGGCCCGGGACAGCTGAACACTGAAGCTTTCTTT
>TRBD2|TRBV10-3|.|TRBJ2-7
CAISDPSGSSYEQYF
TGTGCCATCAGTGACCCTAGCGGGAGCTCCTACGAGCAGTACTTC
>.|TRBV28|.|TRBJ1-4
CASSPADSSWEKLFF
TGTGCCAGCAGTCCCGCGGACAGTTCTTGGGAAAAACTGTTTTTT
>TRBD1|TRBV9|.|TRBJ1-3
CASSAQGATGNTIYF
TGTGCCAGCAGCGCCCAGGGGGCTACTGGAAACACCATATATTTT
>.|TRBV10-3|.|TRBJ1-1
CAISEPRDTLGNTEAFF
TGTGCCATCAGTGAGCCCCGGGACACCCTAGGGAACACTGAAGCTTTCTTT
>TRBD1|TRBV19|.|TRBJ1-4
CASSPDRVEKLFF
TGTGCCAGTAGTCCCGACAGGGTTGAAAAACTGTTTTTT
>.|TRBV20-1|.|TRBJ2-7
CSASLEYEQYF
TGCAGTGCTAGTTTAGAGTACGAGCAGTACTTC
>TRBD1|TRBV11-2|.|TRBJ1-2
CASSLHSDRALGGYTF
TGTGCCAGCAGCTTACATTCCGACAGGGCCTTAGGTGGCTACACCTTC
>TRBD2|TRBV7-9|.|TRBJ2-2
CASIGTSGSRYTGELFF
TGTGCCAGCATCGGGACTAGCGGGAGTAGGTACACCGGGGAGCTGTTTTTT
>.|TRBV7-8|.|TRBJ1-5
CASSLDRNQPQHF
TGTGCCAGCAGCTTAGACCGGAATCAGCCCCAGCATTTT
>TRBD1|TRBV6-5|.|TRBJ1-4
CASSSRQGGEKLFF
TGTGCCAGCAGTAGCCGACAGGGAGGCGAAAAACTGTTTTTT
>TRBD1|TRBV15|.|TRBJ1-1
CATSVQGARAFF
TGTGCCACCAGCGTACAGGGGGCGCGTGCTTTCTTT